Below, one T cell receptor beta chain is given with its context. Its specificity is not known. It was with a sample-barcoded 5' primer and a J-beta primer mix that a second PCR of roughly 6 to 12 cycles was run. The template-switch adaptor, which had 12 random nucleotides, put a tag on each cDNA molecule. TCRdb re-derived calls from the 5' RACE reads in MiXCR, one entry per CDR3 protein. The sample contains under 2 million distinct CDR3 sequences, 30% to 40% of which appear only once. The CDR3 covers 16 residues. Germline CDR1 LGHNA, CDR2 YNFKEQ. The data originate from a study of blood T cells in healthy people across ages. Findings and limits, study-wide: PBMCs were not sorted, which prevented a conclusive comparison of naive versus antigen-experienced cells.

Each donor supplied 8 to 10 milliliters of peripheral blood. Per sample, at least 5 micrograms of total RNA were extracted. V usage is TRBV4-2 and J usage is TRBJ2-7, with 9 bases that match TRBD2. The J call may be incorrect, as the DNA end agrees better with TRBJ2-5. This receptor was obtained from a woman younger than 45 in good health. The sequenced material came from blood. The CDR3 DNA is TGTGCCAGCAGCCAAGATCCGGGTAGCGGGAGTGAGACCCAGTACTTC. Translated, it gives CASSQDPGSGSETQYF.